The 22 T cell receptor beta chains in this list originate from one sample, sequenced in a study of T cell responses to AZD1222 COVID-19 vaccine. The repertoire was sequenced with immunoSEQ multiplex PCR; TCRdb's copy has only in-frame clones and lacks some. The data hold roughly 150,000 clones, with more than 75% observed a single time. Sequencing used peripheral blood, obtained on day 0 of AZD1222 vaccination. Receptor source: an adult in good health.

This chain uses TRBV28 with TRBJ1-3; D is uncertain. Deletions cut 7 bases from V and 0 bases from J, with 7 bases between. Germline loops: CDR1 MDHEN, CDR2 SYDVKM. The CDR3 loop spans 13 amino acids. DNA of the CDR3: TGTGCCAGCATGGACCACTCTGGAAACACCATATATTTT. This sequence encodes CASMDHSGNTIYF.

This clone was detected only once. The V gene is TRBV6-2 or TRBV6-3, the J gene TRBJ2-7; D unclear. The germline gives CDR1 MNHEY, CDR2 SVGEGT. This CDR3 is 11 amino acids long. Between the trimmed V and J ends, which lost 2 bases and 9 bases, there was a span of 8 bases. The CDR3 spells CASSYRRVQYF. Here the CDR3 DNA reads TGTGCCAGCAGTTACCGCCGGGTGCAGTACTTC.

The chain has TRBV24-1 and TRBJ2-3; no clear D gene. Germline CDR1 KGHDR, CDR2 SFDVKD. This CDR3 is 13 amino acids long. The germline V and J ends were trimmed by 9 bases and 5 bases, with 14 bases remaining between them. CDR3 protein: CATRSMDGDTQYF. The DNA for the CDR3 is TGTGCCACCCGATCGATGGATGGAGATACGCAGTATTTT.

The V call is TRBV2, the J call TRBJ2-3, with D perhaps matching TRBD2 (5 bases). Trimming cost V 3 bases and J 8 bases, with 18 bases left between them. CDR3 size: 15 residues. The germline V gene has CDR1 SNHLY and CDR2 FYNNEI. The CDR3 DNA reads as TGTGCCAGCAGTGAGAGGAACCTAGCTTCGAGTACGCAGTATTTT. Translated: CASSERNLASSTQYF.

The V call is TRBV4-3, the J call TRBJ2-2; either TRBD1 or TRBD2 may fit D (5 bases each). This CDR3 contains 15 residues. V shed 1 base and J shed 6 bases, with 12 bases lying between them. Germline CDR1 and CDR2: LGHNA and YSLEER. In DNA, the CDR3 is TGCGCCAGCAGCCAAGGGTCCCTGGGGGCCGGGGAGCTGTTTTTT. It specifies CASSQGSLGAGELFF.

The chain carries TRBV4-1 and TRBJ1-4; a weak D match, TRBD1 (5 bases). Germline V gene data show CDR1 as MGHRA and CDR2 as YSYEKL. This CDR3 comprises 15 residues. Deletions cut 1 base from V and 6 bases from J, with 12 bases between. CDR3 nucleotide sequence: TGCGCCAGCAGCCAAGTGAGACAGAAGGATGAAAAACTGTTTTTT. Protein: CASSQVRQKDEKLFF.

The chain links TRBV10-3 to TRBJ1-3, with D hard to call. Germline values: CDR1 ENHRY, CDR2 SYGVKD. The length of the CDR3 is 16 residues. V was trimmed by 2 bases and J by 5 bases, leaving 16 bases between them. CDR3 region: CAISESAGVGRNTIYF. The CDR3 nucleotides are TGTGCCATCAGTGAGAGCGCGGGAGTGGGTAGAAACACCATATATTTT.

The V gene is TRBV27, the J gene TRBJ2-6; D remains unclear. Deletions cut 6 bases from V and 0 bases from J, with 12 bases between. Germline values: CDR1 MNHEY, CDR2 SMNVEV (reference sequence). This CDR3 is built from 16 residues. The DNA of the CDR3 is TGTGCCAGCAGACCTACCATAAGCTCTGGGGCCAACGTCCTGACTTTC. Amino acid sequence: CASRPTISSGANVLTF.

The chain combines TRBV9 with TRBJ2-3; the D gene is possibly TRBD1 (5 bases). Deletions cut 0 bases from V and 4 bases from J, with 9 bases between. The CDR3 sequence is 14 residues long. Germline CDR1 and CDR2: SGDLS and YYNGEE. The CDR3 here is CASSVVGAADTQYF. DNA for the CDR3: TGTGCCAGCAGCGTAGTAGGGGCCGCAGATACGCAGTATTTT.

The chain links TRBV5-4 to TRBJ1-1; D might be TRBD1 (5 bases). Germline CDR1 is SGHNT and CDR2 is YYREEE (reference sequence). V lost 4 bases and J lost 0, with 10 bases in between. This CDR3 has 14 amino acids. The CDR3 nucleotides read TGTGCCAGCAGCAAGGGACTGATGAACACTGAAGCTTTCTTT. Residues: CASSKGLMNTEAFF.

The chain links TRBV6-5 to TRBJ1-3, with TRBD1 as a possible D gene (6 bases). The CDR3 consists of 15 residues. Germline V gene lookup returns CDR1 MNHEY and CDR2 SVGAGI. The V gene lost 2 bases and the J gene lost 0 bases, with 8 bases spanning the gap. The CDR3 DNA sequence: TGTGCCAGCAGTTACGGGGACAACTCTGGAAACACCATATATTTT. It yields the protein CASSYGDNSGNTIYF.

In DNA form, the CDR3 reads TGTGCCAGCAGTGTAAGTGGAGAAGTGACCCAGCATTTT. This gives the protein CASSVSGEVTQHF. The rearrangement links TRBV2 to TRBJ1-5; D ambiguous. The CDR3 extends over 13 amino acids. The germline V gene encodes CDR1 SNHLY and CDR2 FYNNEI. V shed 4 bases and J shed 11 bases, with 15 bases lying between them.

The chain uses TRBV19 and TRBJ1-2; D remains unclear. The germline CDR1 and CDR2 sequences are LNHDA and SQIVND (reference sequence). There are 10 residues in the CDR3. The V end lost 4 bases, the J end lost 7 bases, and 4 bases lay between the germline ends. CDR3 nucleotide sequence: TGTGCCAGTAGTAATGGTGGCTACACCTTC. Protein product: CASSNGGYTF.

The V and J genes are TRBV30 and TRBJ2-1; 9 bases match TRBD2. The trim removed 5 bases at V and 4 bases at J, leaving 3 bases unmatched. The CDR3 length is 13 residues. CDR1 and CDR2 (germline): GTSNPN, SVGIG (reference sequence). CDR3 residues: CAWGSGGYNEQFF. The CDR3 bases are TGTGCCTGGGGTAGCGGGGGATACAATGAGCAGTTCTTC.

The chain couples TRBV27 to TRBJ1-2; 10 bases match TRBD1. Germline V gene sequence: CDR1 MNHEY, CDR2 SMNVEV (reference sequence). The CDR3 loop spans 16 amino acids. V was clipped by 3 bases and J by 3 bases; unmatched bases: 7. In DNA form, the CDR3 reads TGTGCCAGCAGTTTGACAGGGGGCAGTTTAGACTATGGCTACACCTTC. Translation: CASSLTGGSLDYGYTF.

The chain combines TRBV6-5 with TRBJ2-3; 12 bases are a match to TRBD2. Germline values: CDR1 MNHEY, CDR2 SVGAGI. With V trimmed by 6 bases and J by 5 bases, 6 bases remained unmatched. The CDR3 spans 15 residues. The CDR3 DNA sequence: TGTGCCAGCAGGCGACTAGCGGGAGTGGGAGATACGCAGTATTTT. As protein: CASRRLAGVGDTQYF.

The rearrangement joins TRBV28 to TRBJ2-7, with D maybe TRBD1 (6 bases). There are 13 residues in the CDR3. The ends were cut back, 7 bases at V and 5 bases at J, with 15 bases in the middle. The germline CDR1 and CDR2 sequences are MDHEN and SYDVKM. The CDR3 here is CASMDSPAHEQYF. CDR3 nucleotides: TGTGCCAGCATGGACAGCCCCGCCCACGAGCAGTACTTC.

The chain joins TRBV9 to TRBJ1-1, with a tentative D call TRBD1 (6 bases). Germline values: CDR1 SGDLS, CDR2 YYNGEE. V was clipped by 3 bases and J by 0 bases, with 12 bases between them. The CDR3 totals 15 residues. The CDR3 bases are TGTGCCAGCAGCGAGGGGGGGCAGTTGAACACTGAAGCTTTCTTT. This gives the protein CASSEGGQLNTEAFF.

V gene TRBV6-2 or TRBV6-3 combines with J gene TRBJ1-2; possible D gene TRBD1, 5 bases. The CDR3 has 12 amino acids. V dropped 2 bases and J dropped 7 bases, with 8 bases sitting between them. The germline gives CDR1 MNHEY, CDR2 SVGEGT. As DNA, the CDR3 is TGTGCCAGCAGTTACACAGGCGGTGGCTACACCTTC. It encodes CASSYTGGGYTF.

CDR3 DNA sequence: TGTGCCAGCAGTTTATCGGGACAGGGTTTTAACACTGAAGCTTTCTTT. Residues: CASSLSGQGFNTEAFF. The chain links TRBV28 to TRBJ1-1, with TRBD1 identical over 9 bases. The CDR3 loop spans 16 amino acids. Trimming took 1 base from V and 2 from J; bases not matched to a gene: 5. CDR1 and CDR2 (germline): MDHEN, SYDVKM.

The chain links TRBV4-1 to TRBJ1-2, with a possible D match to TRBD1 (5 bases). The CDR3 contains 14 residues. Germline V CDR1 and CDR2: MGHRA, YSYEKL. Trimming removed 1 base from V and 4 bases from J, with 10 bases in between. The CDR3 is CASSQGRGGYGYTF. In DNA form, the CDR3 reads TGCGCCAGCAGCCAAGGGCGGGGGGGCTATGGCTACACCTTC.

The chain recombines TRBV11-2 with TRBJ1-4; maybe TRBD1 (6 bases). Germline values: CDR1 SGHAT, CDR2 FQNNGV. V lost 6 bases to trimming and J lost 4 bases, with 12 bases between them. The CDR3 totals 14 residues. The CDR3 loop reads CASRGAGDNEKLFF. The CDR3 DNA sequence: TGTGCCAGCAGGGGGGCAGGGGATAATGAAAAACTGTTTTTT. The variable domain in full, with the rest retrieved from reference TRBV11-2 and TRBJ1-4, is EAGVAQSPRYKIIEKRQSVAFWCNPISGHATLYWYQQILGQGPKLLIQFQNNGVVDDSQLPKDRFSAERLKGVDSTLKIQPAKLEDSAVYLCASRGAGDNEKLFFGSGTQLSVL.